Sequencing of this T cell receptor beta chain was carried out in a study of shared clonotypes between healthy human individuals. TCRdb keeps only in-frame clones here, not all; method: immunoSEQ multiplex PCR. The sample gives 1.6 million or so clones, 96% of which show up once; 1% to 1.5% is in the top ten. Germline-derived CDR1 and CDR2 are SQVTM and ANQGSEA. The CDR3 extends over 17 amino acids. The V end was cut by 0 bases, the J end by 4 bases, with 19 bases between. The rearrangement uses TRBV29-1 and TRBJ1-5; D remains ambiguous. What was sequenced was naive CD4+ T cells sorted from blood. Subset in this sample: CD45RA+ positively selected. The origin of this receptor is a man aged 25-45 years in good health. The CDR3 is CSVEDRQRTPANQPQHF. CDR3 nucleotide sequence: TGCAGCGTTGAAGACAGGCAACGTACTCCAGCGAATCAGCCCCAGCATTTT.